A single sample gave rise to the 2 T cell receptor beta chains below, sequenced in a study of blood T cell repertoires in COVID-19. Data came from immunoSEQ multiplex PCR; TCRdb stores just in-frame clones and leaves some out. Of about 530,000 clones listed, approximately 91% were seen once; the top ten hold roughly 7.3%. Material: peripheral blood. The receptors derive from a woman between 50 and 59 years old with COVID-19, enrolled during active disease.

The rearrangement uses TRBV7-8 and TRBJ1-4, with 7 positions matching TRBD1. J lost 0 bases, V lost 5 bases, and 12 bases had no gene match. The CDR3 has 18 residues. The germline gives CDR1 SGHVS, CDR2 FQNEAQ. The CDR3 nucleotides are TGTGCCAGCAGCCCAGGGACAGCCGTGTTTGCAACTAATGAAAAACTGTTTTTT. Translated: CASSPGTAVFATNEKLFF. Looking up the rest from reference TRBV7-8 and TRBJ1-4 gives the full variable domain: GAGVSQSPRYKVAKRGQDVALRCDPISGHVSLFWYQQALGQGPEFLTYFQNEAQLDKSGLPSDRFFAERPEGSVSTLKIQRTQQEDSAVYLCASSPGTAVFATNEKLFFGSGTQLSVL.

This clone appeared a single time. The gene calls are TRBV6-5 and TRBJ2-7, with a possible D match to TRBD1 (5 bases). V was pared by 5 bases and J by 4 bases, with 12 bases between. The CDR3 is made up of 13 amino acids. Looked up from germline, CDR1 is MNHEY and CDR2 is SVGAGI. CDR3 nucleotide sequence: TGTGCCAGCAGTCCCTCAGGGTTTTACGAGCAGTACTTC. Amino acid sequence: CASSPSGFYEQYF.